This TCR beta chain was identified in a study of cytomegalovirus exposure and HLA in healthy donors. CDR3 length: 16 amino acids. The V gene end was trimmed by 6 bases and the J gene end by 0 bases; junction bases not matched to a gene: 6. Per the germline V gene, CDR1 is MNHEY and CDR2 is SMNVEV (reference sequence). Both 60 Vbeta primers and 13 Jbeta primers went into the PCR. Some clones are missing from TCRdb's copy, which holds only in-frame ones; the method was immunoSEQ multiplex PCR. The data hold 120,000 or so clones, with roughly 80% observed a single time. This cohort consisted of healthy bone marrow donors.

The sequence was collected from a man between 18 and 35 years old in good health and CMV-seropositive. Sample: PBMCs. This chain links TRBV27 with TRBJ2-2; TRBD2 aligns across 8 bases. The CDR3 DNA reads TGTGCCAGCAGGCAAACCGGGAGGGCGAACACCGGGGAGCTGTTTTTT. This encodes CASRQTGRANTGELFF.